Listed here is a single T cell receptor beta chain. This sample was included in a study of blood T cell repertoires in COVID-19. TCRdb keeps only in-frame clones here, not all; method: immunoSEQ multiplex PCR. The sample carries 150,000 to 200,000 clones, about 84% recorded once. V lost 4 bases and J lost 1, with 14 bases in between. The CDR3 is 16 amino acids. Looked up from germline, CDR1 is KGHDR and CDR2 is SFDVKD. This sequence was found in a man aged 40-49 years who had recovered from COVID-19. Sequencing was carried out using PBMCs or T cells enriched from blood (not recorded which). This chain connects TRBV24-1 to TRBJ2-3; D not resolved. The DNA for the CDR3 is TGTGCCACCAGTGACCCCTCTATTGAGGGCACAGATACGCAGTATTTT. Translating gives CATSDPSIEGTDTQYF.